This T cell receptor beta chain was obtained from a study of cytomegalovirus exposure and HLA in healthy donors. Use of 60 Vbeta and 13 Jbeta primers characterized the PCR. Assay: immunoSEQ multiplex PCR; the TCRdb copy retains only in-frame clones and omits some. The sample has 100,000 to 150,000 clones, 75% to 90% seen once; the top ten hold 8% to 9%. Germline assignment: CDR1 SGDLS and CDR2 YYNGEE. There are 19 residues in the CDR3. J lost 0 bases, V lost 3 bases, and 14 bases had no gene match. As to this clone: Antigen specificity is unknown.

Study outcomes and limitations: Association of a missense DCLRE1C variant with TCR beta V- and J-gene trimming was reported in a later analysis. In most subjects, TCR beta sequences reportedly gave accurate predictions of HLA-A and HLA-B alleles.

This clonotype was sampled from a female donor in good health and CMV-seropositive. The specimen was PBMCs. The chain carries TRBV9 and TRBJ1-5; 8 nucleotides align to TRBD1. This CDR3 is CASSGGTGEGSYSNQPQHF. The CDR3 DNA is TGTGCCAGCAGCGGAGGGACAGGTGAAGGGTCCTATAGCAATCAGCCCCAGCATTTT. Full variable domain (missing parts from reference TRBV9 and TRBJ1-5): DSGVTQTPKHLITATGQRVTLRCSPRSGDLSVYWYQQSLDQGLQFLIQYYNGEERAKGNILERFSAQQFPDLHSELNLSSLELGDSALYFCASSGGTGEGSYSNQPQHFGDGTRLSIL.